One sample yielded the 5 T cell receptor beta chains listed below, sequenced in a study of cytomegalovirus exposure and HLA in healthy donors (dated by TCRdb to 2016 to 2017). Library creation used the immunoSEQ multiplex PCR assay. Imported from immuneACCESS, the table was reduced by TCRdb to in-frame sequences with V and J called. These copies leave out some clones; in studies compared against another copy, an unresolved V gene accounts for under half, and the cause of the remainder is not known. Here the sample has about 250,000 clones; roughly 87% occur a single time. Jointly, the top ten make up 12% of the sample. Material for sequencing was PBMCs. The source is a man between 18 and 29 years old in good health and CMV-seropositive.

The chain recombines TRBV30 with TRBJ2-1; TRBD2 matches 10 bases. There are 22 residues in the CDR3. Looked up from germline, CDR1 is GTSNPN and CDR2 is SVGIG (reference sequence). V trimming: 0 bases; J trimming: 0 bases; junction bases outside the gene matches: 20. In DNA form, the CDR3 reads TGTGCCTGGAGTGTACTGTCGTCTGTGTGGGGACTAGCGAAGAGCTCCTACAATGAGCAGTTCTTC. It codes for CAWSVLSSVWGLAKSSYNEQFF.

The CDR3 here is CASQQRTVGGDEQYF. In DNA, the CDR3 is TGTGCCAGTCAACAAAGAACGGTAGGGGGGGACGAGCAGTACTTC. The rearrangement uses TRBV18 and TRBJ2-7; D might be TRBD2 (7 bases). This CDR3 comprises 15 residues. The germline V gene has CDR1 KGHSH and CDR2 LQKENI. V gave up 9 bases and J gave up 5 bases, with 23 bases separating them.

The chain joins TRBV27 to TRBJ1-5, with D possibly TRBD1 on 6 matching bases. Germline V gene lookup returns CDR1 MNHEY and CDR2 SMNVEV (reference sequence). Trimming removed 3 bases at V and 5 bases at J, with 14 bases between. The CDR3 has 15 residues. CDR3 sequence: CASSFGGRGDQPQHF. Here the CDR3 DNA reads TGTGCCAGCAGTTTCGGGGGGCGGGGAGATCAGCCCCAGCATTTT.

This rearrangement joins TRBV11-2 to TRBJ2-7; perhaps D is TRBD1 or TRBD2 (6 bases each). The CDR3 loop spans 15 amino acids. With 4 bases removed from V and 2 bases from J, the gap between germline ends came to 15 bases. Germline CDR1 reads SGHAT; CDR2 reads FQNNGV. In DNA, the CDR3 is TGTGCCAGCAGCTCGGGGGCGTGGAGAACCTACGAGCAGTACTTC. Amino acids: CASSSGAWRTYEQYF.

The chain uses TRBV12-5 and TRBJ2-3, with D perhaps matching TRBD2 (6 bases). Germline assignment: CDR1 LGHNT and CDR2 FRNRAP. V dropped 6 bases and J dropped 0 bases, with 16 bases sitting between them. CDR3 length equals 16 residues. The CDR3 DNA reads TGTGCTAGTGGCTCTTCCCGAGGGAGGAGCACAGATACGCAGTATTTT. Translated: CASGSSRGRSTDTQYF.